This T cell receptor beta chain is from a study of T cell repertoires in cytomegalovirus infection (dated by TCRdb to about 2019). About the study as a whole: Alongside well-studied HLA-B-restricted epitopes, the peptide stimulations were aimed at recently identified HLA-C-restricted CMV epitopes, whose presentation resists viral immunomodulation. Because public TCR beta signatures pointed to carriage of CMV infection together with the matching HLA type, the HLA type of each donor mattered for the analysis.

Between the V and J ends, shortened by 5 bases and 7 bases respectively, the junction contains 18 bases. Via the germline V gene, CDR1 is SGHVS and CDR2 FQNEAQ. CDR3 length: 15 amino acids, cysteine to phenylalanine. Only the CDR3 DNA is retained, 45 bases long and in frame from the first base. The treatment or condition label on this specimen signifies: in vitro stimulation with specific CMV peptide epitopes to enrich CMV-specific T cells. TCRdb records Illumina HiSeq 1500 as the sequencer. Using fastp trimming at Q25 and MiXCR clonotype assembly, TCRdb reanalyzed the public sequencing data and kept in-frame beta chains. Each entry is one CDR3 protein sequence, shown with its most common DNA and genes. The sample has 300,000 to 400,000 distinct CDR3 sequences on record, 25% to 30% of them singletons. In total, the top ten clones hold over 15% of the sample. Broader findings and caveats from the paper: Carriers of CMV infection plus the relevant HLA type were discriminated by the cumulative frequency of public TCR beta family members in the study cohort and in an independent roughly 370-donor cohort. The ex vivo response was dominated by HLA-C-restricted CMV-specific TCR beta clonotypes, and the single most frequent clonotype in two of eight donors was supplied by these HLA-C-restricted clonotypes.

A remark on this clonotype: Its antigen is still unknown. No base quality values were provided; no much bigger clone lies one nucleotide off.

The material sequenced was cultured PBMCs, taken from culture after CMV antigen stimulation. This receptor was identified in a human donor in good health (CMV status not recorded). Some clones in this sample may be carry-over from other donors' samples. This receptor chain uses TRBV7-8 and TRBJ2-1, and the D gene may be TRBD1, 5 bases matching. CDR3 reads: CASSLSDNSRNEQFF. DNA sequence: TGTGCCAGCAGCCTTTCGGACAACTCTAGGAATGAGCAGTTCTTC.